Following are 2 T cell receptor beta chains from one sample sequenced in a study of Ad26.COV2.S vaccination and SARS-CoV-2 variants. Clones were read by immunoSEQ multiplex PCR, and TCRdb kept only the in-frame ones, dropping some. Counted here are 350,000 to 450,000 clones, under 95% occurring once; the ten biggest clones make up 3.5% to 4.5%. Sequenced here: peripheral blood, sampled after recovery from COVID-19. The origin of the receptors is a human donor who had recovered from COVID-19.

The V and J genes are TRBV2 and TRBJ1-2; D possibly corresponds to TRBD1 (6 bases). Trimming cost V 4 bases and J 7 bases, with 10 bases left between them. Germline V gives CDR1 SNHLY, CDR2 FYNNEI. This CDR3 is 12 amino acids long. The CDR3 loop is CASSARTVGYTF. For the CDR3, the DNA is TGTGCCAGCAGTGCCCGGACAGTTGGCTACACCTTC. The whole variable domain, remainder taken from reference TRBV2 and TRBJ1-2, is EPEVTQTPSHQVTQMGQEVILRCVPISNHLYFYWYRQILGQKVEFLVSFYNNEISEKSEIFDDQFSVERPDGSNFTLKIRSTKLEDSAMYFCASSARTVGYTFGSGTRLTVV.

V is TRBV5-1 and J is TRBJ2-7, with 11 bases fitting TRBD1. This CDR3 is 15 amino acids long. Per germline, CDR1 SGHRS and CDR2 YFSETQ. Trimming cost V 3 bases and J 3 bases; bases outside gene matches: 5. The CDR3 here is CASSSVDRGLYEQYF. The DNA for the CDR3 is TGCGCCAGCAGCTCCGTGGACAGGGGGCTCTACGAGCAGTACTTC.